Listed here are 30 T cell receptor beta chains from one sample, sequenced in a study of blood T cells in healthy people across ages. The authors ran a second PCR of 7 to 11 cycles using a sample-barcoded 5' primer and a J-beta primer mix. In TCRdb, the 5' RACE reads were re-called with MiXCR into one record per CDR3 protein. The data show approximately 670,000 distinct CDR3 sequences, with approximately 40% seen just once and around 30% held by the top ten. Specimen: blood. The receptors shown here come from a man at least 80 years old in good health.

The V and J genes are TRBV29-1 and TRBJ2-7; D is perhaps TRBD1 (7 bases). V lost 0 bases, J lost 5 bases, and 23 bases lay in between. Germline CDR1 reads SQVTM; CDR2 reads ANQGSEA. The CDR3 is made up of 17 amino acids. CDR3 residues: CSVEDPPGMEGAHEQYF. The DNA for the CDR3 is TGCAGCGTTGAAGATCCACCTGGTATGGAGGGGGCCCACGAGCAGTACTTC.

This chain joins TRBV20-1 and TRBJ1-1; TRBD1 is a possible D gene (6 bases). V was clipped by 5 bases and J by 3 bases, with 13 bases between them. The CDR3 length is 13 residues. Germline lookup yields CDR1 DFQATT and CDR2 SNEGSKA (reference sequence). The DNA of the CDR3 is TGCAGTGCTTCCCGCAGGGGATACACTGAAGCTTTCTTT. Translation gives CSASRRGYTEAFF.

The chain links TRBV7-6 to TRBJ2-5, with D perhaps matching TRBD2 (7 bases). Germline loops: CDR1 SGHVS, CDR2 FNYEAQ. This CDR3 comprises 14 residues. Trimming stripped 5 bases from V and 4 bases from J, with 14 bases between. The CDR3 is CASSVGGRAETQYF. In DNA, the CDR3 is TGTGCCAGCAGCGTAGGGGGGAGGGCAGAGACCCAGTACTTC.

The chain carries TRBV20-1 and TRBJ2-5; TRBD2 matches 9 bases. CDR3 length equals 15 residues. The germline CDR1 and CDR2 sequences are DFQATT and SNEGSKA (reference sequence). V was pared by 7 bases and J by 2 bases, with 11 bases of the junction left unmatched. The CDR3 here is CSVRAPGLAQETQYF. Here the CDR3 DNA reads TGCAGTGTCAGGGCCCCGGGACTAGCTCAAGAGACCCAGTACTTC.

The V and J genes are TRBV30 and TRBJ2-1; D uncertain. This CDR3 contains 12 residues. Trimming took off 0 bases at V and 6 bases at J, with 6 bases between the two ends. The germline V gene encodes CDR1 GTSNPN and CDR2 SVGIG (reference sequence). CDR3 DNA sequence: TGTGCCTGGAGTGTCTCGGTCAATGAGCAGTTCTTC. It specifies CAWSVSVNEQFF.

The V and J genes are TRBV6-6 and TRBJ2-5, with 10 bases lining up with TRBD2. Germline-derived CDR1 and CDR2 are MNHNY and SVGAGI (reference sequence). This CDR3 is 13 amino acids long. V was pared by 9 bases and J by 2 bases, with 3 bases of the junction left unmatched. CDR3 sequence: CASKAGGQETQYF. The CDR3 nucleotides read TGTGCCAGTAAAGCGGGGGGGCAAGAGACCCAGTACTTC.

This clonotype appeared many times. The rearrangement links TRBV5-1 to TRBJ2-7; D perhaps matches TRBD2 (6 bases). The germline V gene encodes CDR1 SGHRS and CDR2 YFSETQ. Trimming removed 4 bases at V and 1 base at J, with 15 bases between. This CDR3 comprises 15 residues. Here the CDR3 DNA reads TGCGCCAGCAGCCCTGGAGGGCTGGGGTCCTACGAGCAGTACTTC. It translates to CASSPGGLGSYEQYF.

Only a few counts were recorded for this clonotype. The V gene is TRBV4-1, the J gene TRBJ2-1; 11 nucleotides line up with TRBD2. The DNA end lines up better with TRBJ2-7; the J call may be wrong. The germline V gene encodes CDR1 MGHRA and CDR2 YSYEKL. The CDR3 length is 17 residues. CDR3 protein: CASSRGLAGSSYNEQYF. DNA of the CDR3: TGCGCCAGCAGCCGTGGACTAGCGGGTAGCTCCTACAATGAGCAGTACTTC.

The rearrangement uses TRBV20-1 and TRBJ2-7, with D possibly being TRBD1 (5 bases). Germline CDR1 reads DFQATT; CDR2 reads SNEGSKA (reference sequence). The length of the CDR3 is 15 residues. Trimming cost V 6 bases and J 0 bases, with 18 bases left between them. DNA for the CDR3: TGCAGTGCCTCTATCCAGGGTGGGTTCTCCTACGAGCAGTACTTC. Amino acids: CSASIQGGFSYEQYF.

V and J are TRBV14 and TRBJ1-1, with a tentative D call TRBD1 (6 bases). The germline V gene encodes CDR1 SGHDN and CDR2 FVKESK. CDR3 length: 16 amino acids. The ends were cut back, 1 base at V and 10 bases at J, with 22 bases in the middle. As DNA, the CDR3 is TGTGCCAGCAGCCAAGCGGTAAGGGGGGAACTTCAGGGAGCTTTCTTT. Its translation is CASSQAVRGELQGAFF.

This clonotype was seen many times. This chain uses TRBV12-3 or TRBV12-4 with TRBJ2-3, with D perhaps matching TRBD2 (6 bases). Trimming stripped 6 bases from V and 5 bases from J, with 24 bases between. The CDR3 runs 17 residues. The CDR3 sequence is CASSSLGGRAGLDTQYF. In nucleotides, the CDR3 is TGTGCCAGCAGCTCCCTGGGGGGAAGAGCGGGTTTAGATACGCAGTATTTT.

The chain employs TRBV6-6 and TRBJ2-7; 9 nucleotides line up with TRBD1. The ends lost 4 bases at V and 7 bases at J; junction bases unmatched: 11. CDR1 is MNHNY, CDR2 SVGAGI, per germline (reference sequence). The CDR3 loop spans 15 amino acids. The chain's CDR3 is CASSSTRDRAGEQYF. CDR3 in DNA: TGTGCCAGCAGTTCAACGCGGGACAGGGCGGGGGAGCAGTACTTC.

This clonotype was observed a few times. The V gene is TRBV5-1, the J gene TRBJ1-2; D is ambiguous. CDR1 and CDR2 from the germline V gene are SGHRS and YFSETQ. Deletions cut 0 bases from V and 5 bases from J, with 8 bases between. This CDR3 is built from 13 residues. Here the CDR3 reads CASSLAREYGYTF. For the CDR3, the DNA is TGCGCCAGCAGCTTGGCCCGGGAGTATGGCTACACCTTC. The variable domain in full, completed from reference TRBV5-1 and TRBJ1-2, reads KAGVTQTPRYLIKTRGQQVTLSCSPISGHRSVSWYQQTPGQGLQFLFEYFSETQRNKGNFPGRFSGRQFSNSRSEMNVSTLELGDSALYLCASSLAREYGYTFGSGTRLTVV.

This clonotype appeared many times. The chain uses TRBV6-2 or TRBV6-3 and TRBJ2-1; D ambiguous. Germline V gene lookup returns CDR1 MNHEY and CDR2 SVGEGT. Trimming cost V 8 bases and J 5 bases, with 4 bases left between them. The CDR3 is 10 amino acids. In DNA form, the CDR3 reads TGTGCCAGCGGAAACAATGAGCAGTTCTTC. It encodes CASGNNEQFF.

The chain has TRBV5-1 and TRBJ2-5; 9 bases match TRBD1. Looked up from germline, CDR1 is SGHRS and CDR2 is YFSETQ. This CDR3 contains 14 residues. Trimming removed 6 bases from V and 5 bases from J; junction bases left unmatched: 8. The CDR3 spells CASTPDRGRETQYF. The CDR3 nucleotides are TGCGCCAGCACCCCGGACAGGGGCAGGGAGACCCAGTACTTC.

This clonotype was seen a handful of times. J is TRBJ2-7 and V is TRBV3-1; TRBD1 matches 7 bases. CDR1 is LGHDT and CDR2 is YNNKEL in the germline V gene (reference sequence). J was trimmed by 4 bases and V by 5 bases; bases with no gene match: 5. There are 13 residues in the CDR3. Here the CDR3 reads CASSRGQSYEQYF. The DNA of the CDR3 is TGTGCCAGCAGCAGGGGACAGTCTTACGAGCAGTACTTC.

As concerns this clonotype: One end of the junction fails to match germline, which may point to a read error. V gene TRBV7-2 combines with J gene TRBJ2-7; TRBD1 agrees at 7 bases. The CDR3 loop spans 15 amino acids. Germline CDR1 SGHTA, CDR2 FQGNSA. CDR3: CAGSSQTGLGYEQYF. Here the CDR3 DNA reads TGTGCCGGCAGCTCCCAGACAGGGCTCGGATACGAGCAGTACTTC.

The V call is TRBV6-5, the J call TRBJ2-3, with D tentatively TRBD1 (6 bases). Germline CDR1 MNHEY, CDR2 SVGAGI. Trimming removed 5 bases from V and 4 bases from J, with 16 bases in between. CDR3 length: 15 residues. Here the CDR3 DNA reads TGTGCCAGCAGTACACAGGGAGCTAAGGCAGATACGCAGTATTTT. Amino acids: CASSTQGAKADTQYF.

This clonotype was seen repeatedly, ten times or more. The chain is built from TRBV12-3 or TRBV12-4 and TRBJ2-1; 9 bases map to TRBD1. CDR3 length: 13 residues. After removal of 5 bases from V and 10 bases from J, the junction contained 6 bases not matched to a gene. DNA for the CDR3: TGTGCCAGCAGTGACAGGGGGATATCGGAGCAGTTCTTC. Amino acids: CASSDRGISEQFF.

The CDR3 nucleotides read TGTGCCAGCAGCAACGGACCAGACAGACCCTCCTACGAGCAGTACTTC. Protein product: CASSNGPDRPSYEQYF. The chain is built from TRBV5-6 and TRBJ2-7; possibly TRBD1 for D (5 bases). The V end was cut by 4 bases, the J end by 0 bases, with 17 bases between. Germline V CDR1 and CDR2: SGHDT, YYEEEE. This CDR3 is built from 16 residues.

The CDR3 is CASSVDGGEETQYF. In nucleotides, the CDR3 is TGTGCCAGCAGCGTAGACGGGGGCGAAGAGACCCAGTACTTC. The chain uses TRBV9 and TRBJ2-5; perhaps D is TRBD1 or TRBD2 (6 bases each). The CDR3 has 14 residues. V was trimmed by 0 bases and J by 3 bases, leaving 9 bases between them. The V gene's germline CDR1 is SGDLS and CDR2 YYNGEE.

This clonotype has just a few counts. V gene TRBV7-2 combines with J gene TRBJ1-1; D gene uncertain. V was shortened by 2 bases and J by 1 base, with 8 bases between the two germline ends. CDR3 size: 14 residues. Per the germline V gene, CDR1 is SGHTA and CDR2 is FQGNSA. The CDR3 nucleotides read TGTGCCAGCAGCTTAACTACCACGAACACTGAAGCTTTCTTT. Translation: CASSLTTTNTEAFF.

The chain has TRBV14 and TRBJ2-3; unclear D gene. Germline assignment: CDR1 SGHDN and CDR2 FVKESK. Trimming cost V 0 bases and J 7 bases, with 2 bases left between them. The CDR3 is made up of 11 amino acids. In nucleotides, the CDR3 is TGTGCCAGCAGCCAAGACAATACGCAGTATTTT. It is translated as CASSQDNTQYF. Drawing the rest from reference TRBV14 and TRBJ2-3, the complete variable domain is EAGVTQFPSHSVIEKGQTVTLRCDPISGHDNLYWYRRVMGKEIKFLLHFVKESKQDESGMPNNRFLAERTGGTYSTLKVQPAELEDSGVYFCASSQDNTQYFGPGTRLTVL.

The CDR3 coding sequence is TGCAGTGCTAGGCCCCCCAGGGGTCCCTACAATGAGCAGTTCTTC. The encoded protein is CSARPPRGPYNEQFF. The chain carries TRBV20-1 and TRBJ2-1; TRBD1 might be the D (6 bases). CDR1 and CDR2 (germline): DFQATT, SNEGSKA (reference sequence). This CDR3 is 15 amino acids long. Between the trimmed V and J ends, which lost 3 bases and 2 bases, there was a span of 14 bases.

This clonotype was recorded at least ten times. V usage is TRBV7-2 and J usage is TRBJ2-7, with TRBD2 matching over 11 bases. The J segment lost 2 bases and the V segment lost 4 bases, leaving 7 bases of the junction unmatched. The germline V gene encodes CDR1 SGHTA and CDR2 FQGNSA. The CDR3 runs 16 residues. The DNA for the CDR3 is TGTGCCAGCAGCTCCGCCGGGACTAGCGGTGCCTACGAGCAGTACTTC. Translation gives CASSSAGTSGAYEQYF.

The chain employs TRBV20-1 and TRBJ2-5, with 11 bases aligning to TRBD2. This CDR3 is 12 amino acids long. J lost 3 bases, V lost 7 bases, and 1 base had no gene match. Germline CDR1 DFQATT, CDR2 SNEGSKA (reference sequence). The CDR3 DNA reads as TGCAGTGTGGGACTAGCGGAAGAGACCCAGTACTTC. As protein: CSVGLAEETQYF.

V usage is TRBV7-7 and J usage is TRBJ2-5, with D possibly being TRBD1 (6 bases). Germline V gene data show CDR1 as SSHAT and CDR2 as FNYEAQ (reference sequence). Trimming cost V 5 bases and J 4 bases, with 14 bases left between them. CDR3 size: 14 residues. The CDR3 sequence: CASSNTGSGETQYF. The CDR3 bases are TGTGCCAGCAGCAACACAGGGTCGGGAGAGACCCAGTACTTC. Full variable domain (missing parts from reference TRBV7-7 and TRBJ2-5): GAGVSQSPRYKVTKRGQDVTLRCDPISSHATLYWYQQALGQGPEFLTYFNYEAQPDKSGLPSDRFSAERPEGSISTLTIQRTEQRDSAMYRCASSNTGSGETQYFGPGTRLLVL.

The CDR3 protein is CASSRPREVAGAEQYF. CDR3 DNA sequence: TGTGCCAGCAGTAGACCTCGGGAAGTAGCGGGAGCCGAGCAGTACTTC. The chain couples TRBV6-5 to TRBJ2-7; 9 bases fit TRBD2. CDR1 and CDR2 (germline): MNHEY, SVGAGI. The length of the CDR3 is 16 residues. Trimming took 5 bases from V and 6 from J; bases not matched to a gene: 14.

This clonotype was picked up many times. The chain uses TRBV7-3 and TRBJ2-5; a weak D match, TRBD1 (6 bases). This CDR3 is 16 amino acids long. V was clipped by 0 bases and J by 4 bases, with 15 bases between them. Germline CDR1 SGHTA, CDR2 FQGTGA. CDR3 region: CASSLTAGAVGETQYF. The CDR3 bases are TGTGCCAGCAGCTTAACCGCAGGGGCCGTGGGAGAGACCCAGTACTTC.

V usage is TRBV20-1 and J usage is TRBJ2-4; TRBD2 aligns across 11 bases. Losses at the gene ends were 6 bases for V and 2 bases for J; bases not matched to a gene: 9. Germline V gives CDR1 DFQATT, CDR2 SNEGSKA (reference sequence). This CDR3 has 16 residues. The CDR3 nucleotides are TGCAGTGCCAGCTTACTAGCGGGAGCATCCAAAAACATTCAGTACTTC. This gives the protein CSASLLAGASKNIQYF.